This entry describes one T cell receptor beta chain. Generated by immunoSEQ multiplex PCR, the TCRdb table keeps only in-frame clones and is missing some. The data hold fewer than 95,000 clones, with over 80% observed a single time. V shed 1 base and J shed 10 bases, with 11 bases lying between them. The CDR3 is 14 amino acids. CDR1 is SEHNR and CDR2 is FQNEAQ in the germline V gene (reference sequence). The entry originates in a study of control samples from healthy donors and cancer patients. The material sequenced was blood. This receptor was taken from a man aged 25 to 45 in good health. The chain is built from TRBV7-9 and TRBJ1-6, with D hard to call. The CDR3 loop reads CASSLERRLSPLHF. The CDR3 bases are TGTGCCAGCAGCTTAGAGCGGCGACTCTCACCCCTCCACTTT. The variable domain in full, completed from reference TRBV7-9 and TRBJ1-6, reads DTGVSQNPRHKITKRGQNVTFRCDPISEHNRLYWYRQTLGQGPEFLTYFQNEAQLEKSRLLSDRFSAERPKGSFSTLEIQRTEQGDSAMYLCASSLERRLSPLHFGNGTRLTVT.